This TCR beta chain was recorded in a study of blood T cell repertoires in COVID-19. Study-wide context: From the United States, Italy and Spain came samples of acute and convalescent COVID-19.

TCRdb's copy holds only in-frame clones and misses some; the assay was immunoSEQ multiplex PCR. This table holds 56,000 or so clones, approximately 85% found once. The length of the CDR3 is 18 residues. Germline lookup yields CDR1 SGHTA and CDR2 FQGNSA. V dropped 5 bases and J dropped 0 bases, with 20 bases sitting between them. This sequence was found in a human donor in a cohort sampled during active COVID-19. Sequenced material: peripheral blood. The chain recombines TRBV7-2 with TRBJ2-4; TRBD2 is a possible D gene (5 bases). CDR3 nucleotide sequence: TGTGCCAGCAGCCCCGGAGCCCGCTACGGACTAGCCAAAAACATTCAGTACTTC. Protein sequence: CASSPGARYGLAKNIQYF.